This entry is about one T cell receptor (beta chain). One junction end does not reproduce the germline sequence, and a read error may be involved. This entry is derived from a study of T cells in Graves' hyperthyroidism and ophthalmopathy. Researchers took RNA transcripts and amplified the TCR beta CDR3 regions from them. The HTBI set primed first-round TCR CDR3 RT-PCR. TCRdb independently ran MiXCR on the multiplex PCR reads; one entry per CDR3 protein. The sample includes hundreds of thousands of distinct CDR3 sequences, around 39% of them seen just once. The CDR3 totals 16 residues. Germline CDR1 is SGHVS and CDR2 is FQNEAQ.

The receptor was derived from a young man with Graves' hyperthyroidism. Sequencing used blood. The chain combines TRBV7-8 with TRBJ2-2; possibly TRBD2 for D (5 bases). The CDR3 region is CASSSLERRNTEELFF. CDR3 nucleotide sequence: TGTGCCAGCAGCTCCCTCGAGCGGAGGAACACCGAGGAGCTGTTTTTT.